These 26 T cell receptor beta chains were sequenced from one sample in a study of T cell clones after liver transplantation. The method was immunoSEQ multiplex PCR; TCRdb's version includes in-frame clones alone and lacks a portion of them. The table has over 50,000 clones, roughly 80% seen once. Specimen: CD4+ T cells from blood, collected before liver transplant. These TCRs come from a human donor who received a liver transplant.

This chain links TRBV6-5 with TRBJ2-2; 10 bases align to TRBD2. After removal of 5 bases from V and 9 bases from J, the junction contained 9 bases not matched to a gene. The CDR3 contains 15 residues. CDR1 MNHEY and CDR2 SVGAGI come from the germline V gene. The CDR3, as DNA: TGTGCCAGCAGTCCCTTAGCGGGAGGAGGCCGGGAGCTGTTTTTT. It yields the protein CASSPLAGGGRELFF.

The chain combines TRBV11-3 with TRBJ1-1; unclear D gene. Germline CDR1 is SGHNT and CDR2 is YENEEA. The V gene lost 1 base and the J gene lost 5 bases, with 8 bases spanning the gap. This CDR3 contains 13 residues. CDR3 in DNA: TGTGCCAGCAGCTTAGGAAGGGTTACTGAAGCTTTCTTT. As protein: CASSLGRVTEAFF.

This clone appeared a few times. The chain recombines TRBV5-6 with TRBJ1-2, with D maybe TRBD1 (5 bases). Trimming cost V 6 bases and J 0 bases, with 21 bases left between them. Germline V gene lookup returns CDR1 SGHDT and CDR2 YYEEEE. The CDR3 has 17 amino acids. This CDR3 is CASTVWFSDRSNYGYTF. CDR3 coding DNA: TGTGCCAGCACGGTATGGTTTTCAGACAGATCTAACTATGGCTACACCTTC.

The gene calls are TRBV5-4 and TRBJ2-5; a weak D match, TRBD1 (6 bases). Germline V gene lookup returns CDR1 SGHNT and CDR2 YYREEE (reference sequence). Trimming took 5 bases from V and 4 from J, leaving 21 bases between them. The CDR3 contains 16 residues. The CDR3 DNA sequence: TGTGCCAGCAGTCGGAGTCTGGGACAAAGCTTAGAGACCCAGTACTTC. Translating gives CASSRSLGQSLETQYF.

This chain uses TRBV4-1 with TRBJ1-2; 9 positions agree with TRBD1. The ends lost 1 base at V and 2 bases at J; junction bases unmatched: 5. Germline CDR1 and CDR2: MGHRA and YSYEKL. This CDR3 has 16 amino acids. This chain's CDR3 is CASSQVPGQGNYGYTF. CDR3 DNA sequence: TGCGCCAGCAGCCAAGTCCCCGGACAGGGGAACTATGGCTACACCTTC.

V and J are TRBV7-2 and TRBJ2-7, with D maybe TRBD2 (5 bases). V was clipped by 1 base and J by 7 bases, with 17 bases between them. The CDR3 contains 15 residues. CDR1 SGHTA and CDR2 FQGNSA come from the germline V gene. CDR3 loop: CASSLGNPSTGEQYF. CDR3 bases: TGTGCCAGCAGCTTAGGGAACCCCTCTACGGGGGAGCAGTACTTC.

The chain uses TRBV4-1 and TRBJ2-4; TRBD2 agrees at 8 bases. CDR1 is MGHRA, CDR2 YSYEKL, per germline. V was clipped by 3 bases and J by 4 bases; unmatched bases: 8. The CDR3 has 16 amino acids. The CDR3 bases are TGCGCCAGCAGCCAGCCCGGGTTAGCGGGGAAAAACATTCAGTACTTC. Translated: CASSQPGLAGKNIQYF.

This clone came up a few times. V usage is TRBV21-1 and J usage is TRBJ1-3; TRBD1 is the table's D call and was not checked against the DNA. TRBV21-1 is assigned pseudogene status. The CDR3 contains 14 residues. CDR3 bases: TGTGCCAGCAGCTTTATGGGGCCTAATAACACCATATATTTT. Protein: CASSFMGPNNTIYF.

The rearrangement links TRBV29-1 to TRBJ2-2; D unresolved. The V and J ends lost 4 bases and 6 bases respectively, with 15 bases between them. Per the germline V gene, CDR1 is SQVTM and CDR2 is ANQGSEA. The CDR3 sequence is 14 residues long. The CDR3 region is CSVVVRSNSGELFF. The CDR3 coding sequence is TGCAGCGTTGTAGTTAGGAGTAATTCCGGGGAGCTGTTTTTT.

The CDR3 DNA reads TGTGCCAGTAGTTTCTCCAGGAACACTGAAGCTTTCTTT. This sequence encodes CASSFSRNTEAFF. The V and J genes are TRBV19 and TRBJ1-1; D not certain. The CDR3 sequence is 13 residues long. CDR1 is LNHDA and CDR2 is SQIVND in the germline V gene (reference sequence). Trimming removed 5 bases at V and 1 base at J, with 8 bases between.

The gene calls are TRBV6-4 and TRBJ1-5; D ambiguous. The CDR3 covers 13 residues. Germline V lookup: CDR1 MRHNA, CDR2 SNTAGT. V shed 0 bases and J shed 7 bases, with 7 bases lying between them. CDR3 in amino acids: CASSDSTLQPQHF. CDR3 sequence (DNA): TGTGCCAGCAGTGACTCGACGCTCCAGCCCCAGCATTTT.

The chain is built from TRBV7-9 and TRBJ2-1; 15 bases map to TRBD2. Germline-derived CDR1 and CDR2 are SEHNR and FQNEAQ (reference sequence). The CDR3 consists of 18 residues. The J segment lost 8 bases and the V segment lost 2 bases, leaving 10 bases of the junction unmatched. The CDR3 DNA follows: TGTGCCAGCAGCTTACTCTGGGGACTAGCGGGGGGATTTCATGAGCAGTTCTTC. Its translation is CASSLLWGLAGGFHEQFF. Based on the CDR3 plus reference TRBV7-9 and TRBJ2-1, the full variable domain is DTGVSQNPRHKITKRGQNVTFRCDPISEHNRLYWYRQTLGQGPEFLTYFQNEAQLEKSRLLSDRFSAERPKGSFSTLEIQRTEQGDSAMYLCASSLLWGLAGGFHEQFFGPGTRLTVL.

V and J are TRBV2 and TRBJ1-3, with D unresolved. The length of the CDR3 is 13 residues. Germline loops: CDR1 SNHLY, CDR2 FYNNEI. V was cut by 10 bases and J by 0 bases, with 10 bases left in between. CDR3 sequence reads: CANRRTSGNTIYF. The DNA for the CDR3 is TGTGCCAACCGGCGGACCTCTGGAAACACCATATATTTT.

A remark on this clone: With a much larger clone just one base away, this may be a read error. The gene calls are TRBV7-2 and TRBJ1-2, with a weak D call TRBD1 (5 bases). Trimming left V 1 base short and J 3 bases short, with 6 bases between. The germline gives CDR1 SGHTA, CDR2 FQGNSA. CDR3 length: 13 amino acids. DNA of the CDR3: TGTGCCAGCAGCTTAGTGGGGGACTATGGCTACACCTTC. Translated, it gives CASSLVGDYGYTF.

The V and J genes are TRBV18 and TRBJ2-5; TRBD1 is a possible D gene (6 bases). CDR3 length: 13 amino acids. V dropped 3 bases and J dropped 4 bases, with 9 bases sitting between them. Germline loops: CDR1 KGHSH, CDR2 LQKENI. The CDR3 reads CASSPAGAETQYF. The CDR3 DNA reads TGTGCCAGCTCACCTGCAGGGGCAGAGACCCAGTACTTC.

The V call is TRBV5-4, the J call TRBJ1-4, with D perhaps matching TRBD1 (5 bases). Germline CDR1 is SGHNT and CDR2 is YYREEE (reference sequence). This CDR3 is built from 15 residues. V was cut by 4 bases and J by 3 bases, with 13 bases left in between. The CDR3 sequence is CASSAARGANEKLFF. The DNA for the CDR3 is TGTGCCAGCAGCGCGGCGCGGGGGGCTAATGAAAAACTGTTTTTT. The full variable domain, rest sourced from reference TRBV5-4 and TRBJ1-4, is ETGVTQSPTHLIKTRGQQVTLRCSSQSGHNTVSWYQQALGQGPQFIFQYYREEENGRGNFPPRFSGLQFPNYSSELNVNALELDDSALYLCASSAARGANEKLFFGSGTQLSVL.

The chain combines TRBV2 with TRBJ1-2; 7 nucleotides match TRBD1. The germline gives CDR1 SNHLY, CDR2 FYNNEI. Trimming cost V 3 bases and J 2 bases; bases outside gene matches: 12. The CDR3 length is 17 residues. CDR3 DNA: TGTGCCAGCAGTGACGGGCAGGGGGTATTGGGGAACTATGGCTACACCTTC. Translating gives CASSDGQGVLGNYGYTF.

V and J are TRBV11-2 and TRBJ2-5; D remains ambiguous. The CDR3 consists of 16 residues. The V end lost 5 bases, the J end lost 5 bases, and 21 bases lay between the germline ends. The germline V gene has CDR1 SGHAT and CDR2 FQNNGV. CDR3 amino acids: CASSLPFGAAKETQYF. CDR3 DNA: TGTGCCAGCAGCCTACCCTTTGGAGCCGCCAAGGAGACCCAGTACTTC.

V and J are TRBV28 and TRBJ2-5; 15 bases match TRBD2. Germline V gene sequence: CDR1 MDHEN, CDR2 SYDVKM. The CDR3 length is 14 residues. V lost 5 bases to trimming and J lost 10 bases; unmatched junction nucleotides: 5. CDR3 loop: CASSPGLAGGIQYF. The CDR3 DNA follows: TGTGCCAGCAGTCCCGGACTAGCGGGAGGGATCCAGTACTTC.

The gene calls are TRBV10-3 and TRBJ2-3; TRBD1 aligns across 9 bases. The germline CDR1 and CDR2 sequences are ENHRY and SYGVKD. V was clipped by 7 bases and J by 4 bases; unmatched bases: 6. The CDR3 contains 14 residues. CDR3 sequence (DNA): TGTGCCATCATGAGGGGACAGGGAGCAGATACGCAGTATTTT. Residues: CAIMRGQGADTQYF.

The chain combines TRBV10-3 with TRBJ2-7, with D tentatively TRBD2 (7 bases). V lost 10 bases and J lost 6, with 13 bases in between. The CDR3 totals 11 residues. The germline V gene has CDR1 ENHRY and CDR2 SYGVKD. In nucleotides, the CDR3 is TGTGCCAGCCTCGGGGGGCTCGAGCAGTACTTC. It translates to CASLGGLEQYF.

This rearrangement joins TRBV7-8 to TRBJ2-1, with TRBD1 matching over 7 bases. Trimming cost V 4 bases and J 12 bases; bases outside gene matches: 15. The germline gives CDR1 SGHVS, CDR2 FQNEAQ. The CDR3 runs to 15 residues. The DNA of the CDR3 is TGTGCCAGCAGCTCAAGCAGCCGAACAGGGGCTCTGCAGTTCTTC. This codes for CASSSSSRTGALQFF.

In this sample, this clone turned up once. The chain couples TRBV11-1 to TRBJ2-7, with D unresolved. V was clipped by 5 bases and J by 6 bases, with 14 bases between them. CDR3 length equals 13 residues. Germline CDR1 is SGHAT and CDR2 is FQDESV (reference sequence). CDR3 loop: CASSQSQSLEQYF. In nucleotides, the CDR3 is TGTGCCAGCAGCCAGTCTCAATCGCTCGAGCAGTACTTC.

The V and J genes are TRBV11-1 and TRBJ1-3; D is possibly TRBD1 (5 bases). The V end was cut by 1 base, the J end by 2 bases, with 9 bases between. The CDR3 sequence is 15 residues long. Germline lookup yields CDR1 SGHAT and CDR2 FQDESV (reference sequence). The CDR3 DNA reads TGTGCCAGCAGCTTAGTTGGAGGGGCTGGAAACACCATATATTTT. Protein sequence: CASSLVGGAGNTIYF. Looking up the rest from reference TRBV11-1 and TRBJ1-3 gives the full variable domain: EAEVAQSPRYKITEKSQAVAFWCDPISGHATLYWYRQILGQGPELLVQFQDESVVDDSQLPKDRFSAERLKGVDSTLKIQPAELGDSAMYLCASSLVGGAGNTIYFGEGSWLTVV.

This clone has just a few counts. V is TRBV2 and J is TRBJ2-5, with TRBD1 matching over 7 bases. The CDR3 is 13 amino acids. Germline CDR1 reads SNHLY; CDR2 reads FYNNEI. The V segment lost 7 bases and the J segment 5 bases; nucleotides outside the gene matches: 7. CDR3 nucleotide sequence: TGTGCCAGCACCGGGGACAGAGGCGAGACCCAGTACTTC. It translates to CASTGDRGETQYF.

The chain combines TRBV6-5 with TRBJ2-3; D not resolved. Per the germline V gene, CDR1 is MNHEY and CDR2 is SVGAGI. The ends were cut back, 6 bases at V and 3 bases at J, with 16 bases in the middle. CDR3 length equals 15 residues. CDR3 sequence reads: CASRRTGQETDTQYF. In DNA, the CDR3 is TGTGCCAGCAGACGGACCGGGCAGGAGACAGATACGCAGTATTTT.